This is a list of T cell receptor beta chains from one sample in a study of blood T cells in healthy people across ages. Each CDR3 protein gets one entry after TCRdb re-called the 5' RACE reads with MiXCR. The repertoire holds roughly 1,800,000 distinct CDR3 sequences, with around 50% as singletons. The source material was blood. The receptor source for this set is a woman between 35 and 50 years old in good health. Both conserved end residues are trimmed from each CDR3. A D gene is named only where the DNA matches it firmly.

CDR3 length | V gene | D gene | CDR3 protein
11 | TRBV6-6 | NA | ASTHGQEETQY
12 | TRBV14 | NA | ASSQSGRQETQY
17 | TRBV4-2 | TRBD2 | ASSQEFVKRAGNEETQY
15 | TRBV6-6 | NA | ASSSRGAGRRGNEQF
12 | TRBV24-1 | NA | ATSEPGTSETRY
13 | TRBV29-1 | TRBD1 | SIPRKDRVLYGYT
14 | TRBV12-3/TRBV12-4 | NA | ASSLSPSGVAETQY
15 | TRBV7-8 | NA | ASSLAGGQSSYNEQF
11 | TRBV29-1 | NA | SVETGADYGYT
13 | TRBV20-1 | NA | SATSAVGWESPLH
11 | TRBV5-1 | NA | ASSLGLRNEQF
12 | TRBV27 | TRBD1 | ASSSRRGGEGYT
13 | TRBV6-4 | NA | ASSDSLGEIYGYT
15 | TRBV6-8 | NA | ASSKQGINPTKYGYT
19 | TRBV10-3 | NA | AISALEVVGQKPTWGYGYT
9 | TRBV12-3/TRBV12-4 | NA | ASSLGLNEY
13 | TRBV7-2 | NA | ASSLDARPLGGHT
13 | TRBV4-2 | NA | ASSQSVLGYNEQF
11 | TRBV9 | NA | ASSVGGTGELF
12 | TRBV7-9 | NA | ASSLVAGENEQY
14 | TRBV3-1 | NA | ASSQDLGTMNTEAF
14 | TRBV20-1 | NA | SARADGGLQVNTQY
9 | TRBV29-1 | NA | SSRGGGGQY
15 | TRBV10-1 | TRBD2 | ARRWVAGGRGTDTQY
14 | TRBV3-1 | NA | ASSQVGGTKYNEQF
12 | TRBV10-1 | NA | ASSELPARNTQY
13 | TRBV6-2/TRBV6-3 | TRBD1 | ASSQGGSGTSLEY
13 | TRBV7-9 | TRBD1 | ASSFRKDRGGGYT
10 | TRBV20-1 | NA | SAKGGVSTLH
10 | TRBV29-1 | NA | SVEDEGPGYT
12 | TRBV7-9 | NA | ASSPLLGAYEQY
11 | TRBV6-2/TRBV6-3 | NA | ASSYEHGETQY
16 | TRBV7-2 | TRBD2 | ASSLRGLAGRVGETQY
13 | TRBV20-1 | NA | SAREGQRDLYGYT
17 | TRBV9 | TRBD2 | ASSAGTSGGLLPQETQY
12 | TRBV19 | NA | ASSIRDSRGKLF
12 | TRBV2 | TRBD1 | ATKRDRLYNEQF
12 | TRBV28 | TRBD1 | ASSADGTAYQLF
13 | TRBV7-9 | NA | ASSLDPGINQPQH
16 | TRBV29-1 | TRBD1 | SVATGANVNSGANVLT
14 | TRBV4-2 | NA | ASSQVGGGTNEKLF
11 | TRBV10-3 | NA | AISVGGTDTQY
8 | TRBV6-6 | NA | ASSYTEAF
12 | TRBV6-6 | NA | ASSYPGVRETQY
12 | TRBV6-1 | NA | ASSARWVDEKLF
13 | TRBV4-3 | NA | ASSRKGLRFNEQF